These T cell receptor beta chains were read from a single sample in a study of PD-1 blockade in mismatch repair-deficient tumors. TCRdb's copy holds only in-frame clones and misses some; the assay was immunoSEQ multiplex PCR. The sample lists around 130,000 clones; 88% were seen once. Sequencing used peripheral blood, obtained just under 74 weeks after starting pembrolizumab. The source is an adult with mismatch repair-deficient cancer. The CDR3 runs from the conserved cysteine through the conserved F or W. Fields, in order: clone size, V gene, CDR3 protein. Rows give clone size only sometimes, using once, few, many, or a class for an expanded clone.

>NA|TRBV13
CASSLVLDRGVETQYF
>NA|TRBV27
CASSFGPNQPQHF
>NA|TRBV11-2
CASSSGTSGYEQYF
>NA|TRBV27
CASSLYGSGRITNEQFF
>NA|TRBV7-9
CASSGGWDTDNEQFF
>NA|TRBV28
CASSPGTSRYNEQFF
>few|TRBV7-8
CASSEGLVGYREQYF
>NA|TRBV4-1
CASSQDGTGYNEQFF
>NA|TRBV13
CASSLGQSSYEQYF
>NA|TRBV5-1
CASSLLGQASSGNTIYF
>NA|TRBV29-1
CSVERGTSYDEQYF
>NA|TRBV4-1
CASSQDPGEQFF
>NA|TRBV5-4
CASSLAGWAQDTEAFF
>few|TRBV7-6
CASSSGLAGVYEQYF
>NA|TRBV6-5
CASSYLEGSSTDTQYF
>NA|TRBV2
CASSVQGGNTEAFF
>NA|TRBV29-1
CSVDGAGVGTGELFF
>NA|TRBV13
CASSFRNGLLTNTEAFF
>NA|TRBV19
CASSTPGSYQPQHF
>NA|TRBV12-2
CASPHGGASSYNEQFF
>NA|TRBV10-1
CASSESTTDDTDTQYF
>NA|TRBV12-5
CASGLFLEGSGANVLTF
>NA|TRBV29-1
CSVAGTTNTGELFF
>once|TRBV11-2
CASSVRGGDTGELFF
>NA|TRBV9
CASSVDSSRGQPQHF
>NA|TRBV5-1
CASSLEGSYEQYF
>NA|TRBV9
CASSSAGDTGELFF
>NA|TRBV9
CASSGDSYEQYF
>NA|TRBV9
CASSVPPRRETQYF
>NA|TRBV7-3
CASRSTSGTSGRAHNEQFF
>NA|TRBV4-3
CASSPRLAGEGNEQFF
>NA|TRBV6-1
CASSGLGTGAREQYF
>NA|TRBV27
CASSLIAGPPTSYNEQFF
>NA|TRBV11-1
CASSPGTAVTDTQYF
>NA|TRBV4-1
CASSRGYGRDTYEQYF
>once|TRBV28
CASSSLRGQPMISGANVLTF
>NA|TRBV5-6
CASSQGGSNQPQHF
>NA|TRBV6-5
CASRTAGGNQPQHF
>NA|TRBV18
CASSPLKTVSSGNEAFF
>NA|TRBV6-5
CASSHTTTADTQYF
>NA|TRBV2
CASSVGVRTGAEKTQYF
>NA|TRBV2
CASRYQGLNTDTQYF
>NA|TRBV30
CAWRVWGAEAFF
>NA|TRBV2
CASSEWRWGGQHEPYGYTF
>few|TRBV7-9
CASSSPGDREKLFF
>NA|TRBV19
CASSIDGRGQPQHF
>NA|TRBV5-1
CASSFTSGRELFF
>NA|TRBV11-2
CASEGLEDDSYEQYF
>NA|TRBV13
CASSTGANYEQYF
>NA|TRBV6-1
CASSRLAGYYNEQFF
>once|TRBV4-2
CASSQDDSGNPYNEQFF
>once|TRBV7-3
CASSPGLAAHNEQFF
>NA|TRBV6-6
CASAAPGENTEAFF
>NA|TRBV4-1
CASSPGFSYEQYF
>NA|TRBV6-1
CASSEAGHANYGYTF
>NA|TRBV7-9
CASSFPSRTSGNYEQYF
>NA|TRBV11-2
CASSLGTNEQFF
>few|TRBV6-1
CASSEARVRGSYEQYF
>NA|TRBV27
CASSFVQGARTGEQYF